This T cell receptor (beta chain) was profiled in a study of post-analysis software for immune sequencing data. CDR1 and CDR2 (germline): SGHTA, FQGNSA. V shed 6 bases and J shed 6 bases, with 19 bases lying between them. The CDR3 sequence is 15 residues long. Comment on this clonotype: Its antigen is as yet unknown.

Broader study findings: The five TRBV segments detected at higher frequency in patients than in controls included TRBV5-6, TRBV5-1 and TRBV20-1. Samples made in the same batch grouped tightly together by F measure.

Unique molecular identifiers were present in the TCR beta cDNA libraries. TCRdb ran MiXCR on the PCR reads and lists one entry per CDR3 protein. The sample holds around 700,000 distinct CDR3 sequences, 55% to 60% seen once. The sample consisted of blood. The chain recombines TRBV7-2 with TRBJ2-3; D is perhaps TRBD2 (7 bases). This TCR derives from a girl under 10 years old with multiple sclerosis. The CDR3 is CASSPTGGPVDTQYF. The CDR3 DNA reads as TGTGCCAGCAGTCCTACCGGGGGGCCAGTGGATACGCAGTATTTT.